The 16 T cell receptor beta chains reported below all come from one sample, sequenced in a study of glioma-infiltrating T cells. Amplification of TCR alpha and beta CDR3 regions from RNA used iRepertoire nested multiplex PCR. TCRdb re-analysed the multiplex PCR reads in MiXCR, keeping a single row per CDR3 protein. The top ten hold more than 30% of the sample, which has some 93,000 distinct CDR3 sequences, roughly 37% seen once. The sample taken for sequencing was glioma tissue, nonneoplastic brain tissue, or PBMCs (not recorded which). The receptor source for this set is a human donor with low-grade glioma or glioblastoma, undergoing nonglioma brain surgery, or in good health (not recorded which).

Concerning this clonotype: A much more abundant neighbour one base away suggests this may be a read error. The chain recombines TRBV7-2 with TRBJ1-1, with D tentatively TRBD1 (5 bases). V was pared by 9 bases and J by 1 base, with 15 bases between. There are 14 residues in the CDR3. CDR1 is SGHTA, CDR2 FQGNSA, per germline. CDR3 residues: CARSVGGANTEAFF. The DNA of the CDR3 is TGTGCCAGGAGCGTAGGAGGGGCGAACACTGAAGCTTTCTTT.

Only one count was recorded for this clonotype. One end of the junction is discordant with germline, which a read error may explain. The gene calls are TRBV14 and TRBJ1-1, with no clear D. Germline V gene data show CDR1 as SGHDN and CDR2 as FVKESK. The CDR3 has 16 residues. The CDR3 region has the DNA TGTGCCAGCAGCCGCTTGGGGATGACGGTGAACACCGAAGCTTCCTTT. Translated: CASSRLGMTVNTEASF.

This chain uses TRBV6-6 with TRBJ2-7; perhaps TRBD1 as D (6 bases). Looked up from germline, CDR1 is MNHNY and CDR2 is SVGAGI (reference sequence). Trimming cost V 4 bases and J 2 bases, with 15 bases left between them. The CDR3 contains 15 residues. The CDR3 sequence: CASSFASRGTYEQYF. For the CDR3, the DNA is TGTGCCAGCAGTTTCGCTAGTAGGGGGACCTACGAGCAGTACTTC.

Notes on this clonotype: A much more abundant neighbour one base away suggests this may be a read error. This chain uses TRBV7-9 with TRBJ2-5; tentatively, D is TRBD1 (6 bases). The CDR3 has 15 amino acids. The V gene's germline CDR1 is SEHNR and CDR2 FQNEAQ (reference sequence). The CDR3 nucleotides read TGTGCCAGCAGCTTAGGCGTCCTGGGACAAGGGACCCAGTACTTC. Amino acid sequence: CASSLGVLGQGTQYF. The entire variable domain, with the rest obtained from reference TRBV7-9 and TRBJ2-5, is as follows: DTGVSQNPRHKITKRGQNVTFRCDPISEHNRLYWYRQTLGQGPEFLTYFQNEAQLEKSRLLSDRFSAERPKGSFSTLEIQRTEQGDSAMYLCASSLGVLGQGTQYFGPGTRLLVL.

Many counts were recorded for this clonotype. A much larger clonotype is one base distant, so this may be a read error. The CDR3 carries no conserved terminal phenylalanine or tryptophan, so it likely arises from a read error. This chain connects TRBV20-1 to TRBJ1-6; TRBD1 matches at 9 bases. From germline, CDR1 is DFQATT and CDR2 SNEGSKA (reference sequence). This CDR3 has 15 residues. The V segment lost 1 base and the J segment 7 bases; nucleotides outside the gene matches: 5. CDR3 region: CSARATQGANSPLHS. The CDR3 DNA follows: TGCAGTGCTAGAGCCACACAGGGGGCGAATTCACCCCTCCACTCT.

About this clonotype: A read error may account for a junction end that differs from germline. The chain couples TRBV4-1 to TRBJ1-5; D unresolved. The V gene's germline CDR1 is MGHRA and CDR2 YSYEKL. The CDR3 length is 15 residues. As DNA, the CDR3 is TGCGCCAGCAGCCAAGATACGGGAACTAGTCAGCCTCAGCATTTT. Residues: CASSQDTGTSQPQHF.

There are many counts of this clonotype. The V and J genes are TRBV7-9 and TRBJ1-5; the D is unclear. Germline assignment: CDR1 SEHNR and CDR2 FQNEAQ (reference sequence). Trimming shortened V by 1 base and J by 4 bases, and 8 bases separated the two germline ends. This CDR3 comprises 14 residues. Here the CDR3 reads CASSLGRENQPQHF. The CDR3 DNA reads TGTGCCAGCAGCTTAGGAAGGGAGAATCAGCCCCAGCATTTT.

This chain links TRBV6-1 with TRBJ2-3; D is possibly TRBD2 (6 bases). Trimming pared 8 bases from V and 3 bases from J, leaving 9 bases between. The CDR3 spans 12 residues. Germline CDR1 reads MNHNS; CDR2 reads SASEGT. The CDR3 DNA follows: TGTGCCAGCGGTGGGGGGACAGATACGCAGTATTTT. This translates into CASGGGTDTQYF.

This chain connects TRBV5-4 to TRBJ2-2, with D maybe TRBD2 (6 bases). The CDR3 runs to 14 residues. V shed 4 bases and J shed 2 bases, with 9 bases lying between them. Germline V lookup: CDR1 SGHNT, CDR2 YYREEE (reference sequence). The CDR3 sequence: CASSNGLNTGELFF. CDR3 DNA: TGTGCCAGCAGCAACGGACTAAACACCGGGGAGCTGTTTTTT.

Concerning this clonotype itself: Germline is not matched at one junction end, which may reflect a read error. V and J are TRBV6-6 and TRBJ2-3; 7 nucleotides line up with TRBD1. The CDR3 has 16 amino acids. Germline-derived CDR1 and CDR2 are MNHNY and SVGAGI (reference sequence). The CDR3 nucleotides are TGTGCCTGCAGTTACCCGACAGGGATCGGCGCAGATACGCAGTATTTT. It translates to CACSYPTGIGADTQYF.

About this clonotype: A much larger clone differs from this one at a single base, so this may be a read error. The genes are TRBV9 and TRBJ1-6; D might be TRBD1 (5 bases). This CDR3 comprises 16 residues. CDR1 and CDR2 from the germline V gene are SGDLS and YYNGEE. The CDR3 sequence is CASSQTGQAYNSPPHF. Written as DNA, the CDR3 is TGTGCCAGCTCTCAGACGGGGCAGGCCTATAATTCACCCCCCCACTTT.

As for this clonotype: One junction end does not reproduce the germline sequence, and a read error may be involved. The chain recombines TRBV28 with TRBJ1-2; maybe TRBD1 (6 bases). This CDR3 region has 14 residues. Looked up from germline, CDR1 is MDHEN and CDR2 is SYDVKM. The CDR3 bases are TGTGCCAGCAGTTTTCAGGGGAGGAACAATGGGTACACCTTC. Its translation: CASSFQGRNNGYTF.

This clonotype qualifies as medium-sized (0.01 to 0.1%). The chain employs TRBV6-6 and TRBJ2-1; D gene unclear. The V end lost 0 bases, the J end lost 6 bases, and 12 bases lay between the germline ends. The CDR3 length is 15 residues. CDR1 and CDR2 (germline): MNHNY, SVGAGI (reference sequence). The CDR3: CASSYSMQAVNEQFF. The DNA for the CDR3 is TGTGCCAGCAGTTACTCGATGCAGGCCGTCAATGAGCAGTTCTTC.

This clonotype was recorded only once. The chain is built from TRBV6-5 and TRBJ2-7; the D gene is possibly TRBD1 (5 bases). CDR3 length: 16 residues. The germline V gene has CDR1 MNHEY and CDR2 SVGAGI. V lost 6 bases, J lost 4 bases, and 22 bases lay in between. In nucleotides, the CDR3 is TGTGCCAGCAGACGAATGCCCAGGGTGGACCGGTACGAGCAGTACTTC. It encodes CASRRMPRVDRYEQYF.

This clonotype was seen repeatedly, ten times or more. The V call is TRBV27, the J call TRBJ2-7; a possible D gene is TRBD2 (6 bases). The CDR3 consists of 18 residues. The germline V gene has CDR1 MNHEY and CDR2 SMNVEV (reference sequence). The V end lost 3 bases, the J end lost 3 bases, and 24 bases lay between the germline ends. The CDR3 spells CASSLSGTGVLFLYEQYF. DNA for the CDR3: TGTGCCAGCAGTTTGTCCGGGACTGGAGTTTTATTTCTCTACGAGCAGTACTTC.

A word on this clonotype: An end of the junction does not agree with germline; a read error may underlie this. The rearrangement links TRBV19 to TRBJ1-1; D is possibly TRBD1 (5 bases). The CDR3 has 13 amino acids. Germline V CDR1 and CDR2: LNHDA, SQIVND (reference sequence). CDR3 sequence reads: CAGSTSGTTGAFF. The CDR3 DNA is TGTGCCGGTAGTACCTCAGGGACCACTGGAGCTTTCTTT.